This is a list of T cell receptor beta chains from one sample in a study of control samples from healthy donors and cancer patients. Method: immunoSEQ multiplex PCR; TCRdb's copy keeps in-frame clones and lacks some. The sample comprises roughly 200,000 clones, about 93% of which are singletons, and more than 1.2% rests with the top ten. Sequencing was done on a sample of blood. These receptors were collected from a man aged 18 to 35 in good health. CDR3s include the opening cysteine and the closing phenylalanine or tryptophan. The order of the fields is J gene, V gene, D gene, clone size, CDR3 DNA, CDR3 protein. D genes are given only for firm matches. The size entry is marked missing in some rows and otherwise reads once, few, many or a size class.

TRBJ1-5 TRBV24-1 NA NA TGTGCCACCAGTGTCCGGGGGGATCAGCCCCAGCATTTT CATSVRGDQPQHF
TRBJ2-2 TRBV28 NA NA TGTGCCAGCAAATACACCGGGGAGCTGTTTTTT CASKYTGELFF
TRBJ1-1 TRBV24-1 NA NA TGTGCCACCAGTGATTTGACAGGTCGTGTGAACACTGAAGCTTTCTTT CATSDLTGRVNTEAFF
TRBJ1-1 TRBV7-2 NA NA TGTGCCAGCAGCCCATTTGGGGTCACTGAAGCTTTCTTT CASSPFGVTEAFF
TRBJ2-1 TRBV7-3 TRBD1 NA TGTGCCAGCAGCTATCCTGACAGGGGGCTGAATGAGCAGTTCTTC CASSYPDRGLNEQFF
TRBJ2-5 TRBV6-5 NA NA TGTGCCAGCAGTTACTCGAGGGCAACCGGGGAGACCCAGTACTTC CASSYSRATGETQYF
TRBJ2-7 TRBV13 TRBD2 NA TGTGCCAGCAGCTCGACTAGCGGGGGAGGGCAGTACTTC CASSSTSGGGQYF
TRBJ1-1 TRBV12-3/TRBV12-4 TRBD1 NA TGTGCCAGCAGTTCGGGGGGACAGGGCGGGGCTTTCTTT CASSSGGQGGAFF
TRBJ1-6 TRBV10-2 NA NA TGCGCCAGCACCGATTCAGGGAGGAATTCACCCCTCCACTTT CASTDSGRNSPLHF
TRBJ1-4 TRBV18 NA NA TGTGCCAGCTCTCCCGGGGCGCCCGCAACTAATGAAAAACTGTTTTTT CASSPGAPATNEKLFF
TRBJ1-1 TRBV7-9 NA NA TGTGCCAGCAGCGTCATCTCTGGGGGGGTTAACACTGAAGCTTTCTTT CASSVISGGVNTEAFF
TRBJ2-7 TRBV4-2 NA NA TGTGCCAGCAGCCAAACGATATTC CASSQTIF
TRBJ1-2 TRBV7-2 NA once TGTGCCAGCAGTTTAGGGGAGGGTTCTCGTCGCTATGGCTACACCTTC CASSLGEGSRRYGYTF
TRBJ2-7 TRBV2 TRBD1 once TGTGCCAGCAGTAGGGAGCAGGGGGCGTCATACGAGCAGTACTTC CASSREQGASYEQYF
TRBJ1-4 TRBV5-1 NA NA TGCGCCAGCAGTTCCCCGCCGAACGAAAAACTGTTTTTT CASSSPPNEKLFF
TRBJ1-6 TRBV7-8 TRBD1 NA TGTGCCAGCAGCTTAGCGACAGGGGCTTCACCCCTCCACTTT CASSLATGASPLHF
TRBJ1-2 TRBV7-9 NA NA TGTGCCAGCGGTATGGGTACCTATGGCTACACCTTC CASGMGTYGYTF
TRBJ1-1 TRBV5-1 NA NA TGCGCCAGCAGCTTGGTAAAGGTGGGGGGCACTGAAGCTTTCTTT CASSLVKVGGTEAFF
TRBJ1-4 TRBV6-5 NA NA TGTGCCAGCAGGTCCGGGACAATGAACGAAAAACTGTTTTTT CASRSGTMNEKLFF
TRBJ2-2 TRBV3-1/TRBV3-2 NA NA TGTGCCAGCAGCCATACAGGGCTAGGTTCGAACACCGGGGAGCTGTTTTTT CASSHTGLGSNTGELFF
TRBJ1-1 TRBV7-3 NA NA TGTGCCAGCAGCTTAATTGGACAGCTGAACACTGAAGCTTTCTTT CASSLIGQLNTEAFF
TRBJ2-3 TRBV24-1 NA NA TGTGCCACCAGTGATTCGCCGGGGGATACGCAGTATTTT CATSDSPGDTQYF
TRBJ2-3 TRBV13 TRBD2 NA TGTGCCAGCAGCGACCGGACTAGCGGGGACCCAGATACGCAGTATTTT CASSDRTSGDPDTQYF
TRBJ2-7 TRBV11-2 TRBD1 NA TGTGCCAGCAGCTTAATTGGGACAGGAGACTACGAGCAGTACTTC CASSLIGTGDYEQYF
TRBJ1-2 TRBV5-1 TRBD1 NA TGCGCCAGCAGCCAAGAGACAGGGAGGGACGGCTACACCTTC CASSQETGRDGYTF
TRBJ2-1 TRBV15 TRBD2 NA TGTGCCACCAGCAGAGATTGGGAGCGGGGGGGCGTAGAGCAGTTCTTC CATSRDWERGGVEQFF
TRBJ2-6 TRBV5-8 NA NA TGTGCCAGCAGCTTGGTGGGCCTATGGGCCAACGTCCTGACTTTC CASSLVGLWANVLTF
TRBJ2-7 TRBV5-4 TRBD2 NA TGTGCCAGCAGCCCCGGGGGGGCAAATCAGCGCGAGCAGTACTTC CASSPGGANQREQYF
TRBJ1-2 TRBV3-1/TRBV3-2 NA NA TGTGCCAGCAGCCGACAATATGGCTACACCTTC CASSRQYGYTF
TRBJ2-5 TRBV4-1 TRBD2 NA TGCGCCAGCAGCCAAGGACTAGCCGCAGAGACCCAGTACTTC CASSQGLAAETQYF
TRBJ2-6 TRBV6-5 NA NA TGTGCCGGTGGGACTTCCAGCTCTGGGGCCAACGTCCTGACTTTC CAGGTSSSGANVLTF
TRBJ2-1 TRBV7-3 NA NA TGTGCCAGCAGCTCCCTGGATAGGCCGGACAGTGAGCAGTTCTTC CASSSLDRPDSEQFF
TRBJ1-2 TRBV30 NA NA TGTGCCTGGACTCAGTCGGGGAACGTGTGGGTAGGCTACACCTTC CAWTQSGNVWVGYTF
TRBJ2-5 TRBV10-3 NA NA TGTGCCATCAGTGAAGGGCGAAGCGAGACCCAGTACTTC CAISEGRSETQYF
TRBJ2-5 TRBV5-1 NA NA TGCGCCAGCAGACCTTCTGGGGGTGAGACCCAGTACTTC CASRPSGGETQYF
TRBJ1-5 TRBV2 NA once TGTGCCAGCGATCTTACAGGGTCCCTCAATCAGCCCCAGCATTTT CASDLTGSLNQPQHF
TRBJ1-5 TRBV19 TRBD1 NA TGTGCCAGTAGCTTCAGACAGGGCTGGCAGCCCCAGCATTTT CASSFRQGWQPQHF
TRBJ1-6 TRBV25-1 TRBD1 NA TGTGCCAGCAGCCGGGGACAGGGTTATAATTCACCCCTCCACTTT CASSRGQGYNSPLHF
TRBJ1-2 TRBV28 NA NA TGTGCCAGCAGGCTATCCGGGGGGAGCTATGGCTACACCTTC CASRLSGGSYGYTF
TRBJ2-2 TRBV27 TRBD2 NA TGTGCCAGCCGGACTAGCGGGGATGGGCGAAGCGGGGAGCTGTTTTTT CASRTSGDGRSGELFF
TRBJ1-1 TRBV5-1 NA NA TGCGCCAGCAGCTTTGCAGGGTCTGAAGCTTTCTTT CASSFAGSEAFF
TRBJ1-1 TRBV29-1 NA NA TGCAGCGTCGGACGGGCGACAACCATGAACACTGAAGCTTTCTTT CSVGRATTMNTEAFF